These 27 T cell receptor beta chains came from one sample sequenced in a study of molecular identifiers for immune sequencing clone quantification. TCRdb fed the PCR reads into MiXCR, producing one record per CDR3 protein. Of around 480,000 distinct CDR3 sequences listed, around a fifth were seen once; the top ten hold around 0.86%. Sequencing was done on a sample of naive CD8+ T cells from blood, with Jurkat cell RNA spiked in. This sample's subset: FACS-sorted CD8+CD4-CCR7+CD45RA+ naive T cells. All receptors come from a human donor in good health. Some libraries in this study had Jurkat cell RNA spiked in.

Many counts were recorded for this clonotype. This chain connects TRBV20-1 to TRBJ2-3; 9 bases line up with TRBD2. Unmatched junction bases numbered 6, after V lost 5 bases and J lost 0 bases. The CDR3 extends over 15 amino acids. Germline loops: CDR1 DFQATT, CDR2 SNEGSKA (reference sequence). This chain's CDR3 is CSALAGEESTDTQYF. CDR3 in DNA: TGCAGTGCTTTAGCGGGAGAGGAAAGCACAGATACGCAGTATTTT.

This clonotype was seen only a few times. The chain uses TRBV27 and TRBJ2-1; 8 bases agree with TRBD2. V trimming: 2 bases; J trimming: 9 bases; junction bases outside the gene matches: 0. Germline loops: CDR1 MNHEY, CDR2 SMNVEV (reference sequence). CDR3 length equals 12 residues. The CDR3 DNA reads TGTGCCAGCAGTTTACGGGGGGGTGAGCAGTTCTTC. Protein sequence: CASSLRGGEQFF.

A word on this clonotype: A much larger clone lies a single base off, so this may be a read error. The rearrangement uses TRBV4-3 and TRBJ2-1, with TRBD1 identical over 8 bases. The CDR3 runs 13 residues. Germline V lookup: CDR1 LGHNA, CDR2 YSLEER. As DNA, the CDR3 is TGCGCCTGCAGCCAAGGGACAGGCAATGAGCAGTTCTTC. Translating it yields CACSQGTGNEQFF.

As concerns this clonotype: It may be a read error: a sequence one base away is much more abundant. In nucleotides, the CDR3 is TGTGCCTGCAGTTCATACCAAGTCAGCAATCAGCCCCAGCATTTT. Translation gives CACSSYQVSNQPQHF. The rearrangement uses TRBV6-2 or TRBV6-3 and TRBJ1-5; D is ambiguous. There are 15 residues in the CDR3. CDR1 is MNHEY and CDR2 is SVGEGT in the germline V gene.

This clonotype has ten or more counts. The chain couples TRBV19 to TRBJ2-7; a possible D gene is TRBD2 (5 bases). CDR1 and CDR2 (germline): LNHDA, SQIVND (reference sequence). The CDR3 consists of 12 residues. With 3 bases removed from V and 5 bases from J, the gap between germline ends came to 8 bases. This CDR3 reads CASSIGGNEQYF. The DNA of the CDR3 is TGTGCCAGTAGTATCGGAGGAAACGAGCAGTACTTC.

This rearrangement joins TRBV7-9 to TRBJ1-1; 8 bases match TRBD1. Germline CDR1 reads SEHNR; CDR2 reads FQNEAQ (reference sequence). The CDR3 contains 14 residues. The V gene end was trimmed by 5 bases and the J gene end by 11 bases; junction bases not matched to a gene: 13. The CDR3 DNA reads TGTGCCAGCAGCCCGGCAGGGGGCGAGCGATGGGCTTTCTTT. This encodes CASSPAGGERWAFF.

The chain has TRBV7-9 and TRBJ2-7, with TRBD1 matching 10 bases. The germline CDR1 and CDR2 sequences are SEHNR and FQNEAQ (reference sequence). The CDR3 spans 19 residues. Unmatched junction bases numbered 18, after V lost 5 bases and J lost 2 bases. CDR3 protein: CASSPAPGQGIFETYEQYF. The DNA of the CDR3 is TGTGCCAGCAGCCCAGCGCCGGGACAGGGGATTTTTGAGACCTACGAGCAGTACTTC. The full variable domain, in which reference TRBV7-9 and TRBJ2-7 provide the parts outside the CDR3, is DTGVSQNPRHKITKRGQNVTFRCDPISEHNRLYWYRQTLGQGPEFLTYFQNEAQLEKSRLLSDRFSAERPKGSFSTLEIQRTEQGDSAMYLCASSPAPGQGIFETYEQYFGPGTRLTVT.

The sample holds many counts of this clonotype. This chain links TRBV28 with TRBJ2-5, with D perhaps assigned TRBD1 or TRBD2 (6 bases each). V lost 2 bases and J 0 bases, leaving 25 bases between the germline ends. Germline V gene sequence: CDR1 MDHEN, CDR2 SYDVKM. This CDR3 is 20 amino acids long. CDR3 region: CASSLGVSLFGGSNQETQYF. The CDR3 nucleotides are TGTGCCAGCAGTTTAGGGGTCAGTTTATTCGGGGGCTCGAACCAAGAGACCCAGTACTTC. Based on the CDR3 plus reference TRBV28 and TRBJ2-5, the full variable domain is DVKVTQSSRYLVKRTGEKVFLECVQDMDHENMFWYRQDPGLGLRLIYFSYDVKMKEKGDIPEGYSVSREKKERFSLILESASTNQTSMYLCASSLGVSLFGGSNQETQYFGPGTRLLVL.

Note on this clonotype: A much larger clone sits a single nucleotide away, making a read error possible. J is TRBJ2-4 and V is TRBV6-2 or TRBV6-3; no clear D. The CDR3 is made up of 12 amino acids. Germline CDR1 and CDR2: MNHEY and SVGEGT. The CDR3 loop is CTSMGAKNIQYF. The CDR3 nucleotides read TGTACCAGCATGGGAGCCAAAAACATTCAGTACTTC.

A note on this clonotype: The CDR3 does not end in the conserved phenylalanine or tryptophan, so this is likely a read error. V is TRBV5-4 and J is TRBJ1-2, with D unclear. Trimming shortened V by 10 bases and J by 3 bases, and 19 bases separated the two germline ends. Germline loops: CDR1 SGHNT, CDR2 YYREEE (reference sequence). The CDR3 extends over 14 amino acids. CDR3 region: CAGTSGKDHYGYTS. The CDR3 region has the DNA TGTGCCGGAACCTCCGGGAAGGACCACTATGGCTACACCTCC.

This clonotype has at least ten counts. The DNA for the CDR3 is TGTGCCAGCAGTTTAAACGGTCCCTACGAGCAGTACTTC. This gives the protein CASSLNGPYEQYF. The chain is built from TRBV27 and TRBJ2-7, with D uncertain. The CDR3 loop spans 13 amino acids. Trimming shortened V by 2 bases and J by 2 bases, and 7 bases separated the two germline ends. The germline gives CDR1 MNHEY, CDR2 SMNVEV (reference sequence).

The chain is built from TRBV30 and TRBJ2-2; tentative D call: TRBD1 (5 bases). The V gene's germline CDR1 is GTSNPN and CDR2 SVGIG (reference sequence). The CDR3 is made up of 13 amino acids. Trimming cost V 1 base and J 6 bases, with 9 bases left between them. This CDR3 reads CAWSAGSSGELFF. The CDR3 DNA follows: TGTGCCTGGAGTGCAGGGTCCTCCGGGGAGCTGTTTTTT.

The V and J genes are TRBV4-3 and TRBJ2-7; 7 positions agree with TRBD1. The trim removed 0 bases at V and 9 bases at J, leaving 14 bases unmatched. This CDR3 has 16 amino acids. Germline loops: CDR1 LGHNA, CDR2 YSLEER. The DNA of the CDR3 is TGCGCCAGCAGCCAAGATTTTAGGACAGGATCCCCGTGGCAGTACTTC. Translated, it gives CASSQDFRTGSPWQYF.

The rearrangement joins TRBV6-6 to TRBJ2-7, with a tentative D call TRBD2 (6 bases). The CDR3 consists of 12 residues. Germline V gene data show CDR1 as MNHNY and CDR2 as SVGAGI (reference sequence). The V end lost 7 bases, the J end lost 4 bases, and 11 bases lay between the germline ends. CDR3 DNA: TGTGCCAGCACGGCAGGGAGGTACGAGCAGTACTTC. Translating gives CASTAGRYEQYF.

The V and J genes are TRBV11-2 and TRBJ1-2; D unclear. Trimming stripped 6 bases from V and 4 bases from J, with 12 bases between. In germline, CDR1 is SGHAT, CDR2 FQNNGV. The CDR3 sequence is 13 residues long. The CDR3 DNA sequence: TGTGCCAGCAGAAAAGACACCGGCTATGGCTACACCTTC. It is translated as CASRKDTGYGYTF.

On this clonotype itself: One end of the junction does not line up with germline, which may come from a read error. The CDR3 nucleotides read TGTGCCAGCAGCTTAGAGGGCAGCTACGATGAGCAGTTCTTC. Translation gives CASSLEGSYDEQFF. The rearrangement links TRBV7-3 to TRBJ2-1; a weak D match, TRBD2 (5 bases). This CDR3 has 14 amino acids. The germline V gene encodes CDR1 SGHTA and CDR2 FQGTGA. The full variable domain, rest sourced from reference TRBV7-3 and TRBJ2-1, is GAGVSQTPSNKVTEKGKYVELRCDPISGHTALYWYRQSLGQGPEFLIYFQGTGAADDSGLPNDRFFAVRPEGSVSTLKIQRTERGDSAVYLCASSLEGSYDEQFFGPGTRLTVL.

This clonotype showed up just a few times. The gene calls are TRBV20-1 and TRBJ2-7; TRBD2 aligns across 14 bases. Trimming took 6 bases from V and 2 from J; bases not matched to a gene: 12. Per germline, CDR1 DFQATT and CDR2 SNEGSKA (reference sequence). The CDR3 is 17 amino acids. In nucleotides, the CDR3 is TGCAGTGCGAGGTCGACTAGCGGGAGGGCTTTGACCTACGAGCAGTACTTC. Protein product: CSARSTSGRALTYEQYF.

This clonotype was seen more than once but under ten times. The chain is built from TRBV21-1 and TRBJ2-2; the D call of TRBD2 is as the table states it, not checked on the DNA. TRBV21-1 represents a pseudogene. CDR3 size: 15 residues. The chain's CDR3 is CASSRESGDTGELFF. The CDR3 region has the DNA TGTGCCAGCAGCAGGGAGTCAGGAGACACCGGGGAGCTGTTTTTT.

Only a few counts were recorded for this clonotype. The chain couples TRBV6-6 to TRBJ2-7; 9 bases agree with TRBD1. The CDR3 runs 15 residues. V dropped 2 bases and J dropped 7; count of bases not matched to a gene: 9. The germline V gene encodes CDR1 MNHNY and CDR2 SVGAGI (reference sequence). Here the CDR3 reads CASSYVGTGSEEQYF. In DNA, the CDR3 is TGTGCCAGCAGTTACGTAGGGACAGGGTCGGAAGAGCAGTACTTC.

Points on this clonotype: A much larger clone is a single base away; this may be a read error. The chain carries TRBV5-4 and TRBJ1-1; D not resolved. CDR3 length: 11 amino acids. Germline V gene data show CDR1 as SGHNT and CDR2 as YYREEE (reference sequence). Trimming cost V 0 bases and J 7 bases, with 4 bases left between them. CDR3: CASSLDGEAFF. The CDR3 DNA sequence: TGTGCCAGCAGCTTGGACGGTGAAGCTTTCTTT.

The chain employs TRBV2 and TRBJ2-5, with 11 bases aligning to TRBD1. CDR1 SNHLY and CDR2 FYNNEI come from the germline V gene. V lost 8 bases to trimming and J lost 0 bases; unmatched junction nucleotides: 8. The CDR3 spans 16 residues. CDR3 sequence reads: CASATGTGGNQETQYF. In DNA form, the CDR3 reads TGTGCCAGCGCCACCGGGACAGGGGGGAACCAAGAGACCCAGTACTTC.

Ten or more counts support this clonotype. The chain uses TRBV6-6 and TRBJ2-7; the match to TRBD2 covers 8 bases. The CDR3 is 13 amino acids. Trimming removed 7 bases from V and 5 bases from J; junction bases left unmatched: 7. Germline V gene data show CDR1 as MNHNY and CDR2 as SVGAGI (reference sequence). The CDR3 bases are TGTGCCAGCACCAAGCGGGAGAGAGACGAGCAGTACTTC. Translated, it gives CASTKRERDEQYF.

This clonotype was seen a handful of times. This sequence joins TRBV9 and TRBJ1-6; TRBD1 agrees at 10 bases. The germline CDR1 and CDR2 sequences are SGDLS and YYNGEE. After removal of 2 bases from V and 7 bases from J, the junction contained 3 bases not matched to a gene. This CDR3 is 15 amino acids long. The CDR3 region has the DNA TGTGCCAGCAGCGTTAGGACAGGGGGGAATTCACCCCTCCACTTT. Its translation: CASSVRTGGNSPLHF.

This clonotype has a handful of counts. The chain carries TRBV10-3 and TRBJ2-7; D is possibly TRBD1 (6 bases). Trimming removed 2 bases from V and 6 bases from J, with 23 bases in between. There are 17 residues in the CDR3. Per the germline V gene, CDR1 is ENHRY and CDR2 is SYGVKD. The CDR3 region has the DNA TGTGCCATCAGTGAGCCCGCTATTGGTGAGGGGGAGCGCGAGCAGTACTTC. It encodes CAISEPAIGEGEREQYF.

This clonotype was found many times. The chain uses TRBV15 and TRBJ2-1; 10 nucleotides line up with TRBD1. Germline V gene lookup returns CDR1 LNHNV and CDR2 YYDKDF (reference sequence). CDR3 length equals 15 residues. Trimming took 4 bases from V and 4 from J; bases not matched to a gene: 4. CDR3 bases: TGTGCCACCAGCATACGGGACAGGGGTTACAATGAGCAGTTCTTC. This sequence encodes CATSIRDRGYNEQFF.

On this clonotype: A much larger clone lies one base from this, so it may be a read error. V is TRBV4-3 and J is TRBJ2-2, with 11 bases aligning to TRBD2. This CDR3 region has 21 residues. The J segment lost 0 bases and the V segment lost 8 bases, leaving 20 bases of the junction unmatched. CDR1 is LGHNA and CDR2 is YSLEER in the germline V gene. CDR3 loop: CASVGEGLAGGPVPNTGELFF. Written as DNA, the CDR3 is TGCGCCAGCGTCGGGGAAGGACTAGCGGGCGGTCCCGTTCCGAACACCGGGGAGCTGTTTTTT.

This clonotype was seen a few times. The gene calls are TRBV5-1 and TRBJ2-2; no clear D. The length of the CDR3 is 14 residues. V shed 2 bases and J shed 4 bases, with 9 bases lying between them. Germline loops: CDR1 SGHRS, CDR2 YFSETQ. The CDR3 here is CASSLPSGTGELFF. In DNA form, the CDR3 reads TGCGCCAGCAGCTTACCCAGTGGCACCGGGGAGCTGTTTTTT.